This TCR beta chain was documented in a study of a mutant IDH1 vaccine in newly diagnosed glioma. Turning to the study itself: Earlier care involved radiotherapy, temozolomide, or both, and the majority received both.

The time point is: baseline, week 1 (first vaccination visit). Regarding treatment: pre-vaccination baseline after standard-of-care therapy. The donors had new WHO grade 3 or 4 astrocytomas; these were IDH1-mutant and ATRX-lost. General study points: Immune responses arising from the vaccine appeared in 90% to 95% of patients.

This table comes from immunoSEQ multiplex PCR, and its TCRdb copy is limited to in-frame clones, with some not included. The sample lists around 92,000 clones, approximately 90% occurring once. Germline V gene lookup returns CDR1 SEHNR and CDR2 FQNEAQ (reference sequence). Trimming cost V 5 bases and J 5 bases; bases outside gene matches: 6. The CDR3 extends over 14 amino acids. On this clone: As yet, its antigen is unknown.

The source is a woman aged 45-59 years with glioma. The V gene is TRBV7-9, the J gene TRBJ2-5, with 9 bases lining up with TRBD1. The material sequenced was PBMCs, taken from a glioma patient treated with radiotherapy, temozolomide or both. The chain's CDR3 is CASSRDRAVETQYF. The CDR3 DNA is TGTGCCAGCAGCCGGGACAGGGCCGTTGAGACCCAGTACTTC.